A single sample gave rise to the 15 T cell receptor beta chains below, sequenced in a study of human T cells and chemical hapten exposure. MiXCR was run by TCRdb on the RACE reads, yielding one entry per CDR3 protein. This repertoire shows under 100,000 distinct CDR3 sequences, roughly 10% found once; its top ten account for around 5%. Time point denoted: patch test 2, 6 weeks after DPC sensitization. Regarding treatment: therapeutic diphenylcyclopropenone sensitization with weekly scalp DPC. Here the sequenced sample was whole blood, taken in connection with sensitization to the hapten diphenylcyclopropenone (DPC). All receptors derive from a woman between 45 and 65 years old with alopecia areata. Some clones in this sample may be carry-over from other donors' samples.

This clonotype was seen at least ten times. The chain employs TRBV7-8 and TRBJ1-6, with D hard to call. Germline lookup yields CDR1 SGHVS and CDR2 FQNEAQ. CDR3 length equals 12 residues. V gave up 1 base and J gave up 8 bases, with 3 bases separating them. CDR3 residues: CASSLEHSPLHF. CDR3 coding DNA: TGTGCCAGCAGCTTAGAACATTCACCCCTCCACTTT.

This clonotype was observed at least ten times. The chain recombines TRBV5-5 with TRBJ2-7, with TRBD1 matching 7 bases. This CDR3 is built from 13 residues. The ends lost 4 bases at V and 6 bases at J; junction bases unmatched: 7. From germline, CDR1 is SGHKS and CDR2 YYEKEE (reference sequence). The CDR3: CASSRDSLREQYF. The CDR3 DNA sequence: TGTGCCAGCAGCCGGGACAGCTTACGCGAGCAGTACTTC.

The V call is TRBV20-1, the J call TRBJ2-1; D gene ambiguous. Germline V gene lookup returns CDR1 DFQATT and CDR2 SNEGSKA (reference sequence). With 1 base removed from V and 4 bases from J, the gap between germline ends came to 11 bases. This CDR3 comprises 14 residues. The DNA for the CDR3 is TGCAGTGCTAGAGGGATTTCAGGATACAATGAGCAGTTCTTC. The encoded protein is CSARGISGYNEQFF.

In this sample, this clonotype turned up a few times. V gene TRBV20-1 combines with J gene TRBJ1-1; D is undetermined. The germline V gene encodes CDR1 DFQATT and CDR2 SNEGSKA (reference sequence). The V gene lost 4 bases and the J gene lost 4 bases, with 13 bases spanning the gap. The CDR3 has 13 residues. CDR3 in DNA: TGCAGTGCTATGTGGGGAAGTGGCACTGAAGCTTTCTTT. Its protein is CSAMWGSGTEAFF.

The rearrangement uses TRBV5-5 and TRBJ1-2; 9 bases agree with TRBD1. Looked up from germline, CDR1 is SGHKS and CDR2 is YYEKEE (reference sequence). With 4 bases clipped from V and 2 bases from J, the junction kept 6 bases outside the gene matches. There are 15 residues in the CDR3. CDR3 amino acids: CASSLGQGGNYGYTF. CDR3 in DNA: TGTGCCAGCAGCCTGGGACAGGGAGGGAACTATGGCTACACCTTC.

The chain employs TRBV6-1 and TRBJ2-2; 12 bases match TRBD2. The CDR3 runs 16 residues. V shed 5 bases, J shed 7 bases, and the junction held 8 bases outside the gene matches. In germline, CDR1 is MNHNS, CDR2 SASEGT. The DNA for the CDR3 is TGTGCCAGCAGTCTCAATCCGGGACTAGCGGGCGGGGAGCTGTTTTTT. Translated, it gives CASSLNPGLAGGELFF.

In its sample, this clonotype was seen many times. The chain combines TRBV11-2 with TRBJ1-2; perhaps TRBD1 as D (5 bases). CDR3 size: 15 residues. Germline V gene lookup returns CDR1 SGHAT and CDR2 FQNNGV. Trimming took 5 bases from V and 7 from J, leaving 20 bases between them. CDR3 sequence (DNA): TGTGCCAGCAGCCCCACCCAGACGGGGCTATCTGGCTACACCTTC. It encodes CASSPTQTGLSGYTF.

Here the CDR3 DNA reads TGCAGCGCCACAGGATACACCGGGGAGCTGTTTTTT. This gives the protein CSATGYTGELFF. V gene TRBV20-1 combines with J gene TRBJ2-2; D might be TRBD1 (5 bases). The CDR3 is made up of 12 amino acids. CDR1 DFQATT and CDR2 SNEGSKA come from the germline V gene (reference sequence).

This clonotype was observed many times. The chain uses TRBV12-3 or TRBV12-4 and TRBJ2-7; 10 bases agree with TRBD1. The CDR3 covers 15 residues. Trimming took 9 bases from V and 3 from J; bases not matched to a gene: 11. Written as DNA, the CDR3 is TGTGCCAGTTCCTTCCCCGGGACAGGGGTCTACGAGCAGTACTTC. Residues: CASSFPGTGVYEQYF.

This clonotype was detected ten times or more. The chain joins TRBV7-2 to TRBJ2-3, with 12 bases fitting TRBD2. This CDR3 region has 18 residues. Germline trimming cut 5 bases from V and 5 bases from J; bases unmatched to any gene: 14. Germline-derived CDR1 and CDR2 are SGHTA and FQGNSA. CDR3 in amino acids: CASSQFGPSGRAEDTQYF. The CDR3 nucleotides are TGTGCCAGCAGCCAATTCGGGCCTAGCGGGAGGGCCGAAGATACGCAGTATTTT.

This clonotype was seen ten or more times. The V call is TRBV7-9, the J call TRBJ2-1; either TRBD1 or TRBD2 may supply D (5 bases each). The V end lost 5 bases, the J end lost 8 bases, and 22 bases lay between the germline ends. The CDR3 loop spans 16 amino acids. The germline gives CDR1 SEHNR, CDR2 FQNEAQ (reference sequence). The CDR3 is CASSPADWGFLDEQFF. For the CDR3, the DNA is TGTGCCAGCAGCCCAGCGGACTGGGGGTTTTTGGATGAGCAGTTCTTC.

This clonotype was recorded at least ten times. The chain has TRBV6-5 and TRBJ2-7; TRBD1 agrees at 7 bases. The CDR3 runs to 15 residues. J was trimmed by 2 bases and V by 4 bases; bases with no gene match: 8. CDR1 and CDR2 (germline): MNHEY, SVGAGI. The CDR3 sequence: CASSSGPDRAYEQYF. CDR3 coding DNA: TGTGCCAGCAGTTCAGGGCCAGACAGGGCCTACGAGCAGTACTTC.

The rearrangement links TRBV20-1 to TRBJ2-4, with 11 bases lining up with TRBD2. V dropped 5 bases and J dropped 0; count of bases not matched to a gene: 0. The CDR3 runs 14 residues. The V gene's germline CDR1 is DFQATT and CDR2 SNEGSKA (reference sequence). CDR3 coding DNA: TGCAGTGCTGGACTAGCGGGAGCCAAAAACATTCAGTACTTC. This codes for CSAGLAGAKNIQYF.

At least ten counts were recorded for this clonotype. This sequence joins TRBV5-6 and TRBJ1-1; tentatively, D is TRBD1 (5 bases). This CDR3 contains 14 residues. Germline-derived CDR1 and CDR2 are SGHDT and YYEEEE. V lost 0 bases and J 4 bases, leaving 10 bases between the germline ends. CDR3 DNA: TGTGCCAGCAGCTTGGGACAGAAAGCCACTGAAGCTTTCTTT. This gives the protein CASSLGQKATEAFF.

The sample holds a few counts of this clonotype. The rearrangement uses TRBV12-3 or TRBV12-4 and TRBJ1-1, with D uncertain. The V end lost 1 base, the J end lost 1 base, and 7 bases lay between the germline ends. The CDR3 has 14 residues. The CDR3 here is CASSLVNKNTEAFF. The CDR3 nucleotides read TGTGCCAGCAGTTTAGTGAATAAGAACACTGAAGCTTTCTTT.